These 5 T cell receptor beta chains came from one sample sequenced in a study of T cells in Graves' hyperthyroidism and ophthalmopathy. TCR beta CDR3 regions were amplified from RNA transcripts. Primed by the HTBI set, a first-round RT-PCR was run on the TCR CDR3. TCRdb used MiXCR to reprocess the multiplex PCR reads, holding one entry per CDR3 protein. Of 300,000 to 500,000 distinct CDR3 sequences listed, 15% are singletons. The sequenced sample was blood. These receptors all stem from a woman aged 25 to 39 with Graves' hyperthyroidism.

This chain uses TRBV19 with TRBJ2-2; 10 bases agree with TRBD2. The CDR3 extends over 17 amino acids. Trimming at V came to 4 bases and at J to 4 bases, leaving 9 bases not matched to a gene. CDR1 LNHDA and CDR2 SQIVND come from the germline V gene (reference sequence). DNA of the CDR3: TGTGCCAGTAGTACCGTGCTAGCGGGAGTTTCCACCGGGGAGCTGTTTTTT. Translated, it gives CASSTVLAGVSTGELFF.

The genes are TRBV9 and TRBJ2-7; D is uncertain. The CDR3 has 14 residues. V gave up 4 bases and J gave up 4 bases, with 15 bases separating them. The germline V gene encodes CDR1 SGDLS and CDR2 YYNGEE. This CDR3 reads CASSPNFDPYEQYF. The CDR3 nucleotides read TGTGCCAGCAGCCCCAATTTCGACCCTTACGAGCAGTACTTC.

The chain joins TRBV29-1 to TRBJ1-2; 10 bases line up with TRBD1. V shed 2 bases, J shed 6 bases, and the junction held 3 bases outside the gene matches. Germline CDR1 SQVTM, CDR2 ANQGSEA. This CDR3 comprises 13 residues. The CDR3 region is CSVERQGANGYTF. The CDR3 coding sequence is TGCAGCGTTGAAAGACAGGGGGCTAATGGCTACACCTTC.

This clonotype was seen ten or more times. J is TRBJ2-3 and V is TRBV20-1; possible D gene TRBD1, 6 bases. CDR3 length equals 14 residues. Germline CDR1 reads DFQATT; CDR2 reads SNEGSKA (reference sequence). The V end was cut by 5 bases, the J end by 6 bases, with 18 bases between. The CDR3 nucleotides are TGCAGTGCTCGCTTACAGGGTGGGCGCGATACGCAGTATTTT. Translation: CSARLQGGRDTQYF.

This clonotype was found many times. The rearrangement links TRBV20-1 to TRBJ1-5; no firm D call. Between the trimmed V and J ends, which lost 3 bases and 6 bases, there was a span of 15 bases. The CDR3 extends over 14 amino acids. Germline CDR1 and CDR2: DFQATT and SNEGSKA (reference sequence). The CDR3 DNA sequence: TGCAGTGCTAGTTTAGAGCCGAGCGCTCAGCCCCAGCATTTT. Amino acids: CSASLEPSAQPQHF.